Described below is a single T cell receptor beta chain sequence and its context. Its antigen is still unknown. The repertoire was sequenced with immunoSEQ multiplex PCR; TCRdb's copy has only in-frame clones and lacks some. Among around 57,000 clones, 86% were seen once, and the ten largest hold approximately 1.1%. The V and J ends lost 1 base and 7 bases respectively, with 14 bases between them. The CDR3 sequence is 15 residues long. The germline V gene encodes CDR1 MNHNS and CDR2 SASEGT. This specimen comes from a study of OX40 agonist ivuxolimab in advanced cancers. Study details: Prior therapy, whether anti-PD-1, anti-PD-L1 or anti-CTLA-4, was allowed, and 35% to 40% had some.

Study observations and caveats: A proportion of nonresponders additionally exhibited low normalized T-cell clonal expansion.

This chain connects TRBV6-1 to TRBJ2-1; TRBD1 is a possible D gene (5 bases). The sequence came from an adult with an advanced solid tumor such as melanoma, head and neck, liver or kidney cancer. This sample comprised CD4+ or CD8+ T cells sorted from blood, obtained in a trial of the OX40 agonist ivuxolimab. As DNA, the CDR3 is TGTGCCAGCAGTGAAGGTTCGGCAGGGCGGAATGAGCAGTTCTTC. Residues: CASSEGSAGRNEQFF.